The 22 T cell receptor beta chains presented below share a single source sample, sequenced in a study of T cells expressing NK-cell markers. For each CDR3 protein, TCRdb gives one entry from its re-call of the 5' RACE reads, without DNA. This sample's clone table lists approximately 150,000 distinct CDR3 sequences. The sequencing sample was made of blood T cells: a sorted CD56 or NKG2C T cell subset, CD4+ or CD8+ T cells, or bulk PBMC T cells (not recorded which). The origin of the receptors is a woman between 18 and 70 years old in good health.

The gene calls are TRBV5-1 and TRBJ2-3; TCRdb's D gene call, TRBD2, goes unchecked for lack of DNA. The CDR3 runs 16 residues. Germline CDR1 SGHRS, CDR2 YFSETQ. The CDR3 spells CASSLVLAGGQDTQYF.

The J gene is TRBJ1-1, the V gene TRBV6-5. There are 16 residues in the CDR3. CDR1 and CDR2 from the germline V gene are MNHEY and SVGAGI. The CDR3 loop is CASSNRPLRGYTEAFF.

V usage is TRBV11-2 and J usage is TRBJ1-1; as DNA is missing, the TRBD1 call by TCRdb cannot be tested. The CDR3 runs 17 residues. Germline values: CDR1 SGHAT, CDR2 FQNNGV. The CDR3 protein is CASSLVGQGFGGTEAFF. The entire variable domain, with the rest obtained from reference TRBV11-2 and TRBJ1-1, is as follows: EAGVAQSPRYKIIEKRQSVAFWCNPISGHATLYWYQQILGQGPKLLIQFQNNGVVDDSQLPKDRFSAERLKGVDSTLKIQPAKLEDSAVYLCASSLVGQGFGGTEAFFGQGTRLTVV.

The V and J genes are TRBV7-8 and TRBJ2-2; TCRdb picks TRBD2, but there is no DNA to check that call. Germline values: CDR1 SGHVS, CDR2 FQNEAQ. The CDR3 loop spans 18 amino acids. The CDR3 is CASSLVSLAGGVTGELFF. The full variable domain, with the rest looked up from reference TRBV7-8 and TRBJ2-2, is GAGVSQSPRYKVAKRGQDVALRCDPISGHVSLFWYQQALGQGPEFLTYFQNEAQLDKSGLPSDRFFAERPEGSVSTLKIQRTQQEDSAVYLCASSLVSLAGGVTGELFFGEGSRLTVL.

The gene calls are TRBV5-1 and TRBJ1-5; TCRdb's D call, TRBD1, is unchecked because there is no DNA. Per the germline V gene, CDR1 is SGHRS and CDR2 is YFSETQ. This CDR3 spans 16 amino acids. CDR3 loop: CASSLEAGGLNQPQHF.

J is TRBJ1-2 and V is TRBV6-4; TCRdb designates TRBD1, a call that cannot be tested without DNA. Germline CDR1 and CDR2: MRHNA and SNTAGT. The CDR3 length is 15 residues. CDR3 in amino acids: CASSGGRGQVHGYTF.

This rearrangement joins TRBV29-1 to TRBJ2-5. From germline, CDR1 is SQVTM and CDR2 ANQGSEA. CDR3 length: 11 amino acids. This chain's CDR3 is CSLRYFETQYF.

The rearrangement uses TRBV6-1 and TRBJ1-6; as DNA is missing, the TRBD1 call by TCRdb cannot be tested. This CDR3 contains 15 residues. CDR1 MNHNS and CDR2 SASEGT come from the germline V gene. This CDR3 is CASSERGVGGSPLHF.

The chain recombines TRBV7-3 with TRBJ2-2; TCRdb returns TRBD2, unconfirmable since there is no DNA. The germline CDR1 and CDR2 sequences are SGHTA and FQGTGA. The CDR3 loop spans 18 amino acids. Here the CDR3 reads CASSYLGPGLAFTGELFF.

The chain recombines TRBV7-8 with TRBJ1-6; as DNA is missing, the TRBD1 call by TCRdb cannot be tested. Germline values: CDR1 SGHVS, CDR2 FQNEAQ. There are 15 residues in the CDR3. The CDR3 is CASSLGGHGNSPLHF.

The chain uses TRBV28 and TRBJ2-3; TCRdb indicates TRBD2, and absent DNA this call remains unverified. There are 13 residues in the CDR3. The germline gives CDR1 MDHEN, CDR2 SYDVKM. The CDR3 protein is CASRALITDTQYF.

CDR3 loop: CASMGKVYNQPQHF. The chain carries TRBV5-1 and TRBJ1-5. Germline V gene lookup returns CDR1 SGHRS and CDR2 YFSETQ. This CDR3 is 14 amino acids long.

The V gene is TRBV9, the J gene TRBJ2-7; TCRdb indicates TRBD1, and absent DNA this call remains unverified. The CDR3 consists of 15 residues. CDR1 and CDR2 from the germline V gene are SGDLS and YYNGEE. The CDR3 protein is CASSVRGGDSYEQYF.

The V gene is TRBV7-6, the J gene TRBJ2-5; TCRdb lists TRBD2, though no DNA is available to test this call. The germline CDR1 and CDR2 sequences are SGHVS and FNYEAQ. The CDR3 loop spans 17 amino acids. CDR3 amino acids: CASSRILTSGPQETQYF. The full variable domain, its missing parts supplied by reference TRBV7-6 and TRBJ2-5, is GAGVSQSPRYKVTKRGQDVALRCDPISGHVSLYWYRQALGQGPEFLTYFNYEAQQDKSGLPNDRFSAERPEGSISTLTIQRTEQRDSAMYRCASSRILTSGPQETQYFGPGTRLLVL.

The V and J genes are TRBV12-3 or TRBV12-4 and TRBJ1-1; TCRdb selects TRBD1, and the lack of DNA leaves this call unchecked. The CDR3 spans 15 residues. This CDR3 reads CASSLGQTFSTEAFF.

V and J are TRBV7-3 and TRBJ2-6. The length of the CDR3 is 14 residues. Germline V gene data show CDR1 as SGHTA and CDR2 as FQGTGA. CDR3 residues: CASNSGSGANVLTF.

This chain joins TRBV20-1 and TRBJ2-3; there is no DNA to check the TCRdb D call of TRBD1. The length of the CDR3 is 15 residues. CDR1 and CDR2 (germline): DFQATT, SNEGSKA (reference sequence). CDR3 loop: CSARPPGLDTRTQYF.

This sequence joins TRBV2 and TRBJ2-3. Germline lookup yields CDR1 SNHLY and CDR2 FYNNEI. This CDR3 contains 11 residues. CDR3 protein: CASKGTDTQYF. The full variable domain, completed using reference TRBV2 and TRBJ2-3, is EPEVTQTPSHQVTQMGQEVILRCVPISNHLYFYWYRQILGQKVEFLVSFYNNEISEKSEIFDDQFSVERPDGSNFTLKIRSTKLEDSAMYFCASKGTDTQYFGPGTRLTVL.

J is TRBJ2-7 and V is TRBV18; the TCRdb D gene call, TRBD2, has no DNA to confirm it. Germline V lookup: CDR1 KGHSH, CDR2 LQKENI. The CDR3 loop spans 15 amino acids. The CDR3 protein is CASSPDRRTSGEQYF. The full variable domain, rest sourced from reference TRBV18 and TRBJ2-7, is NAGVMQNPRHLVRRRGQEARLRCSPMKGHSHVYWYRQLPEEGLKFMVYLQKENIIDESGMPKERFSAEFPKEGPSILRIQQVVRGDSAAYFCASSPDRRTSGEQYFGPGTRLTVT.

The chain has TRBV7-2 and TRBJ2-7; no DNA is available, so the TRBD1 call from TCRdb remains unchecked. Germline-derived CDR1 and CDR2 are SGHTA and FQGNSA. CDR3 length equals 15 residues. The CDR3 protein is CASSFPGTSSYEQYF.

The V and J genes are TRBV12-3 or TRBV12-4 and TRBJ2-1; TCRdb's D gene call, TRBD1, goes unchecked for lack of DNA. This CDR3 has 15 amino acids. CDR3 residues: CASSLVQGQGGEQFF.

V is TRBV7-9 and J is TRBJ1-5; lacking DNA, the TRBD1 call made by TCRdb goes unchecked. The germline V gene has CDR1 SEHNR and CDR2 FQNEAQ (reference sequence). The length of the CDR3 is 13 residues. CDR3 in amino acids: CASSPGRDQPQHF.